In this sample, the clone carrying this TCR beta chain turned up a few times. Its ends do not fully match the called genes, so a read error is possible. Primers used in a second PCR of about 7 to 12 cycles were a sample-barcoded 5' primer and a J-beta primer mix. Every sample returned 2.5 million or more CDR3-containing paired-end reads. Using its own MiXCR run on the 5' RACE reads, TCRdb lists one record per CDR3 protein. The data show about 800,000 distinct CDR3 sequences, around 25% seen once. The entry originates in a study of blood T cells in healthy people across ages. Germline CDR1 SGDLS, CDR2 YYNGEE. This CDR3 is built from 11 residues. In addition, the sample was reused for a study of T cells of mothers and their children.

The chain is built from TRBV9 and TRBJ2-1; 11 positions match TRBD1. Sequenced: blood. This receptor was obtained from a boy aged 5-17 years in good health. This CDR3 reads CASSGDRGGNF. For the CDR3, the DNA is TGTGCCAGCAGCGGGGACAGGGGGGGAAACTTC.